This TCR beta chain originates from a study of T cells in Graves' hyperthyroidism and ophthalmopathy. About the research overall: Peripheral blood was collected at initial diagnosis, before any treatment.

RNA transcripts provided the source from which TCR beta CDR3 regions were amplified. Using the HTBI primer set, a first-round RT-PCR was run on the TCR CDR3. One entry per CDR3 protein results from TCRdb running MiXCR on the multiplex PCR reads. In the table there are under 400,000 distinct CDR3 sequences, around 17% of which are singletons. The sample taken for sequencing was blood. The receptor's source is a man aged 30 to 45 with Graves' hyperthyroidism.

The CDR3: CASSPSVQGRKPLHF. In DNA, the CDR3 is TGTGCCAGCAGCCCATCAGTGCAGGGGAGGAAACCCCTCCACTTT. This rearrangement joins TRBV7-2 to TRBJ1-6; possible D gene TRBD1, 6 bases. The germline V and J ends were trimmed by 5 bases and 12 bases, with 20 bases remaining between them. Germline CDR1 and CDR2: SGHTA and FQGNSA. This CDR3 comprises 15 residues. The whole variable domain, filled in from reference TRBV7-2 and TRBJ1-6, reads GAGVSQSPSNKVTEKGKDVELRCDPISGHTALYWYRQSLGQGLEFLIYFQGNSAPDKSGLPSDRFSAERTGGSVSTLTIQRTQQEDSAVYLCASSPSVQGRKPLHFGNGTRLTVT.